This entry lists 18 T cell receptor beta chains sequenced from one sample in a study of immune evolution from preneoplasia to lung adenocarcinoma. Clones were read by immunoSEQ multiplex PCR, and TCRdb kept only the in-frame ones, dropping some. Counted here are some 2,500 clones, roughly 80% occurring once; the ten biggest clones make up around 5.2%. Sequenced: FFPE invasive lung adenocarcinoma tissue. Receptors were obtained from a person in their sixties or seventies with invasive lung adenocarcinoma.

V gene TRBV6-5 combines with J gene TRBJ1-2, with TRBD1 as a possible D gene (5 bases). Germline loops: CDR1 MNHEY, CDR2 SVGAGI. Trimming pared 0 bases from V and 2 bases from J, leaving 13 bases between. CDR3 length: 16 residues. CDR3 sequence: CASSYSIRDDNYGYTF. CDR3 nucleotide sequence: TGTGCCAGCAGTTACTCGATCCGGGACGACAACTATGGCTACACCTTC.

The chain joins TRBV6-6 to TRBJ1-2, with TRBD1 as a possible D gene (6 bases). V lost 7 bases and J 3 bases, leaving 21 bases between the germline ends. From germline, CDR1 is MNHNY and CDR2 SVGAGI (reference sequence). The CDR3 loop spans 16 amino acids. The CDR3 sequence: CASTPGGGGVDYGYTF. CDR3 DNA: TGTGCCAGCACCCCTGGAGGAGGGGGAGTAGACTATGGCTACACCTTC.

The chain is built from TRBV5-1 and TRBJ1-1; possibly TRBD1 for D (6 bases). Germline V gene sequence: CDR1 SGHRS, CDR2 YFSETQ. Trimming cost V 0 bases and J 7 bases, with 13 bases left between them. CDR3 length: 14 amino acids. DNA of the CDR3: TGCGCCAGCAGCTTGGGGGGGGCGCGTGGTGAAGCTTTCTTT. Amino acid sequence: CASSLGGARGEAFF.

This clone came up once. The chain combines TRBV28 with TRBJ2-7; D is unclear. V shed 5 bases and J shed 1 base, with 9 bases lying between them. The V gene's germline CDR1 is MDHEN and CDR2 SYDVKM. This CDR3 contains 13 residues. The CDR3 DNA follows: TGTGCCAGCAGTCTCTCCCAGTCCTACGAGCAGTACTTC. Translating it yields CASSLSQSYEQYF.

On this clone: The germline gene is not matched at one end of the junction; a read error may be the cause. The gene calls are TRBV28 and TRBJ2-1, with D perhaps matching TRBD2 (6 bases). The CDR3 covers 15 residues. CDR1 MDHEN and CDR2 SYDVKM come from the germline V gene. The CDR3 bases are TGTGTCAGCAGTTTATACGGGACTGAGTACAATGAGCAGTTCTTC. Protein sequence: CVSSLYGTEYNEQFF.

This chain joins TRBV29-1 and TRBJ2-3; 10 nucleotides agree with TRBD2. J lost 0 bases, V lost 5 bases, and 11 bases had no gene match. This CDR3 is built from 17 residues. CDR1 is SQVTM and CDR2 is ANQGSEA in the germline V gene. CDR3 DNA: TGCAGCGTTTCCGGTAGCGGGAGGCCCGAAAGCACAGATACGCAGTATTTT. This translates into CSVSGSGRPESTDTQYF.

This clone is classed as large. The genes are TRBV4-2 and TRBJ2-7; 7 bases agree with TRBD2. Germline V lookup: CDR1 LGHNA, CDR2 YNFKEQ. The CDR3 spans 16 residues. The V segment lost 0 bases and the J segment 1 base; nucleotides outside the gene matches: 6. The CDR3 loop reads CASSQDGGGESYEQYF. DNA for the CDR3: TGTGCCAGCAGCCAAGATGGTGGGGGGGAGTCCTACGAGCAGTACTTC.

This chain joins TRBV28 and TRBJ2-7, with 8 bases lining up with TRBD2. This CDR3 contains 15 residues. Germline V gives CDR1 MDHEN, CDR2 SYDVKM. J lost 5 bases, V lost 2 bases, and 8 bases had no gene match. The CDR3 bases are TGTGCCAGCAGTTTACGGGCTAGCGGGCGCGACGAGCAGTACTTC. Its protein is CASSLRASGRDEQYF.

This rearrangement joins TRBV9 to TRBJ2-5, with a weak D call TRBD2 (5 bases). From germline, CDR1 is SGDLS and CDR2 YYNGEE. The CDR3 loop spans 15 amino acids. V lost 1 base to trimming and J lost 1 base, with 11 bases between them. CDR3: CASSVNPGGQETQYF. The CDR3 coding sequence is TGTGCCAGCAGCGTAAACCCAGGAGGCCAAGAGACCCAGTACTTC.

The chain has TRBV5-4 and TRBJ2-7; D gene uncertain. The CDR3 sequence is 13 residues long. Germline CDR1 SGHNT, CDR2 YYREEE (reference sequence). The V end was cut by 0 bases, the J end by 0 bases, with 4 bases between. CDR3 sequence reads: CASSLGSSYEQYF. CDR3 nucleotide sequence: TGTGCCAGCAGCTTGGGCAGCTCCTACGAGCAGTACTTC.

V is TRBV19 and J is TRBJ2-2, with D hard to call. This CDR3 is 15 amino acids long. V lost 3 bases and J 1 base, leaving 9 bases between the germline ends. Germline CDR1 is LNHDA and CDR2 is SQIVND (reference sequence). CDR3 sequence (DNA): TGTGCCAGTAGTATTGGGAACTTGAACACCGGGGAGCTGTTTTTT. Encoded protein: CASSIGNLNTGELFF.

The chain recombines TRBV5-8 with TRBJ2-1, with 8 bases matching TRBD1. The CDR3 length is 14 residues. Germline V gene sequence: CDR1 SGHTS, CDR2 YDEGEE. After removal of 0 bases from V and 7 bases from J, the junction contained 3 bases not matched to a gene. CDR3 bases: TGTGCCAGCAGCTTGGGGACAGGGTTTAATGAGCAGTTCTTC. Translation gives CASSLGTGFNEQFF.

The chain uses TRBV6-6 and TRBJ2-5; D gene uncertain. This CDR3 comprises 12 residues. Germline V gene lookup returns CDR1 MNHNY and CDR2 SVGAGI (reference sequence). Trimming removed 2 bases from V and 5 bases from J, with 6 bases in between. CDR3 loop: CASSYGMETQYF. Written as DNA, the CDR3 is TGTGCCAGCAGTTACGGGATGGAGACCCAGTACTTC.

This clone was observed a few times. The J gene is TRBJ2-7, the V gene TRBV6-1; no clear D gene. The length of the CDR3 is 15 residues. V was pared by 3 bases and J by 0 bases, with 12 bases between. CDR1 and CDR2 from the germline V gene are MNHNS and SASEGT. The CDR3 loop reads CASSDVDGSSYEQYF. The CDR3 nucleotides are TGTGCCAGCAGTGACGTGGACGGCAGCTCCTACGAGCAGTACTTC.

Details on this clone: One end of the junction is discordant with germline, which a read error may explain. This chain joins TRBV2 and TRBJ1-3; TRBD1 matches 7 bases. Germline CDR1 reads SNHLY; CDR2 reads FYNNEI. This CDR3 spans 14 amino acids. The CDR3 is CASSPGQPGNIIYF. The CDR3 nucleotides are TGTGCCAGCAGTCCGGGACAGCCAGGAAACATCATATATTTT.

The V call is TRBV15, the J call TRBJ2-7; 9 nucleotides align to TRBD1. This CDR3 is built from 16 residues. Losses at the gene ends were 0 bases for V and 3 bases for J; bases not matched to a gene: 6. Germline V gives CDR1 LNHNV, CDR2 YYDKDF (reference sequence). Here the CDR3 DNA reads TGTGCCACCAGCAGAGATAAAACGACAGGGGGCTACGAGCAGTACTTC. Encoded protein: CATSRDKTTGGYEQYF.

The chain carries TRBV5-4 and TRBJ2-6; D might be TRBD1 or TRBD2, each matching 6 bases. The CDR3 extends over 17 amino acids. CDR1 and CDR2 (germline): SGHNT, YYREEE (reference sequence). V was pared by 4 bases and J by 0 bases, with 14 bases between. CDR3 DNA: TGTGCCAGCAGCGCGGGACAACCCTTCTCTGGGGCCAACGTCCTGACTTTC. It codes for CASSAGQPFSGANVLTF.

This chain uses TRBV4-1 with TRBJ2-3; the D is unclear. CDR1 is MGHRA, CDR2 YSYEKL, per germline. There are 17 residues in the CDR3. The V end lost 0 bases, the J end lost 0 bases, and 13 bases lay between the germline ends. This CDR3 is CASSQDRPTTSTDTQYF. CDR3 in DNA: TGCGCCAGCAGCCAAGACCGACCGACGACTAGCACAGATACGCAGTATTTT.